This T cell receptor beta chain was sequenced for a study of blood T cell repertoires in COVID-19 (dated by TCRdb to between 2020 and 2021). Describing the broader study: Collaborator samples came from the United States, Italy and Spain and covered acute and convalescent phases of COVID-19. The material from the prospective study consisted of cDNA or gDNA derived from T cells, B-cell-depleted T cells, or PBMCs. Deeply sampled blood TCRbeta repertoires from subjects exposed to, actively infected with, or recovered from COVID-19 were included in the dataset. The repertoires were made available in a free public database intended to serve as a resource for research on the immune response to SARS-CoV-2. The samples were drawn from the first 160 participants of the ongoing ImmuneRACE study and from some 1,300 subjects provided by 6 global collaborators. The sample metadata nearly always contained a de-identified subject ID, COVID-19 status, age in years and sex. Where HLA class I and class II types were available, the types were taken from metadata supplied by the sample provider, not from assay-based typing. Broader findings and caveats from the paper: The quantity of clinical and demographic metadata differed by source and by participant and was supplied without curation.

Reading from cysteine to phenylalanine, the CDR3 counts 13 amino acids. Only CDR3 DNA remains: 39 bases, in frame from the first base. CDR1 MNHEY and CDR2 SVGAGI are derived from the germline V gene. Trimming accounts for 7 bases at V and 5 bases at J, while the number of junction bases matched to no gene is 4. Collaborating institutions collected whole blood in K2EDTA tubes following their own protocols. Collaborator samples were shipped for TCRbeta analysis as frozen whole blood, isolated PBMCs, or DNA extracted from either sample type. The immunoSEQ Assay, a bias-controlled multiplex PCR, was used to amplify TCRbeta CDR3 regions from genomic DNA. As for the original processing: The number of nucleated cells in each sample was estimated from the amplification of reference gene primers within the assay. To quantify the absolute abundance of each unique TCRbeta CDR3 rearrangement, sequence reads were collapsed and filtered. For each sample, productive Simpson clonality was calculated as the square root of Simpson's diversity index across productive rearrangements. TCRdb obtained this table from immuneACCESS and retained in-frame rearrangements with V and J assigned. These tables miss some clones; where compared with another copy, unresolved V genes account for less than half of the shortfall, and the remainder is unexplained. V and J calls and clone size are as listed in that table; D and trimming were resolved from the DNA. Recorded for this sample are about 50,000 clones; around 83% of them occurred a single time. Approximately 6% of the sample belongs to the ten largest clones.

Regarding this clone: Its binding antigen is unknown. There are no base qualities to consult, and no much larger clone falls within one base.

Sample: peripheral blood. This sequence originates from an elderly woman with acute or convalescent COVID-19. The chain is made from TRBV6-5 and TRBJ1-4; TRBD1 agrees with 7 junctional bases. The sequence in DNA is TGTGCCAGCAATCTGGACAGGAATGAAAAACTGTTTTTT. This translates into CASNLDRNEKLFF.